Listed below are T cell receptor beta chains from one sample, sequenced in a study of beta chain features in type 1 diabetes. The data were produced by immunoSEQ multiplex PCR, yet TCRdb's version contains in-frame clones alone and is incomplete. The sample shows about 660,000 clones, over 12% of them seen only once. The sample comprised naive CD4+ T cells from blood. The receptors stem from a man between 18 and 35 years old with type 1 diabetes. Both conserved end residues are trimmed from each CDR3.

TRBV7-2 | ASSPPGSEAF
TRBV4-3 | ASSQRGPRETQY
TRBV7-8 | ASSLVGSGSSYEQY
TRBV30 | AWSTVGAGYSNQPQH
TRBV5-1 | ASSFTGGEGNIQY
TRBV5-4 | ASSLDGPETQY
TRBV27 | ASSLSRGTEAF
TRBV28 | ASSIAGGTNEQF
TRBV20-1 | SARGQETQY
TRBV13 | ASSLGGRSNTEAF
TRBV11-2 | ASSWQRATNEKLF
TRBV19 | ASSMGGYQETQY
TRBV27 | ASKRLLTGANVLT
TRBV4-3 | ASSLEGRFAGELF
TRBV29-1 | SVFTGVWGGYT
TRBV2 | ASSPEGHPWGQY
TRBV4-3 | ASSPLMPAVQETQY
TRBV19 | ASSLGSALYEQY
TRBV7-2 | ASSFSSGRNQPQH
TRBV30 | AWSAGGSNQPQH
TRBV29-1 | SAPDRGDSYEQY
TRBV6-6 | ASSAQGGGANVLT
TRBV2 | ASSRGHQETQY
TRBV5-1 | ASSSRGAPGQDYNEQF
TRBV10-3 | AIRVQETQY
TRBV29-1 | SVDRTGWETQY
TRBV27 | ASSTLGLATSTDTQY
TRBV5-1 | ASSRQGSDYGYT
TRBV12-5 | ASGPPNTGELF
TRBV6-1 | ASRTRPEGDTQY
TRBV7-2 | ASSGPGTGFYGYT
TRBV18 | ASSPGQGNTEAF
TRBV7-2 | ASSQVGTSLRIQY
TRBV7-2 | ASSLGRGVSYNEQF
TRBV7-2 | ASTPVSDTQY
TRBV7-2 | ASRRAQDTQY
TRBV30 | ASCPDRAGTEAF
TRBV14 | ASSPGQWKGRLF
TRBV19 | ASRRRGNEQF
TRBV5-4 | ASSPGGTNTEAF
TRBV7-2 | ASSPIGRGRDEQF
TRBV30 | ALRRGTGSYEQY